Described below is a single T cell receptor (beta chain) sequence and its context. Its antigen is undetermined. The data belong to a study of T cells expressing NK-cell markers. Study summary: The authors derived TCR beta repertoires from sorted CD3+CD56+NKG2C+, CD3+CD56+NKG2C- and CD3+CD56-NKG2C+ T cells. The study, taken as a whole, reports: Top CD8+ clonotypes included the dominant CD3+CD56+NKG2C+ clonotypes in several donors. HCMV specificity was not established for the expanded NKG2C+ T cell clones.

UMI-tagged 5'RACE template switching yielded the TCR beta cDNA. Using the 5' RACE reads, TCRdb records one entry per CDR3 protein without DNA. This table lists 350,000 to 500,000 distinct CDR3 sequences. Per germline, CDR1 MNHEY and CDR2 SVGAGI. This CDR3 contains 15 residues. Material for sequencing was blood T cells: a sorted CD56 or NKG2C T cell subset, CD4+ or CD8+ T cells, or bulk PBMC T cells (not recorded which). The chain recombines TRBV6-5 with TRBJ1-2; lacking DNA, the TRBD1 call made by TCRdb goes unchecked. The sequence derives from a woman aged 18 to 75 in good health. CDR3 sequence: CASSYTPRGGDGYTF.